These 27 T cell receptor beta chains were sequenced from one sample in a study of cytomegalovirus exposure and HLA in healthy donors. Amplification used 60 Vbeta primers and 13 Jbeta primers. Only in-frame clones appear in the TCRdb table, and some are missing; sequencing was by immunoSEQ multiplex PCR. Of roughly 140,000 clones listed, around three quarters were seen once; the top ten hold roughly 2.1%. The specimen was PBMCs. The receptors originated from a man aged 35 to 55 in good health and CMV-seronegative.

The rearrangement uses TRBV19 and TRBJ1-2, with 7 bases identical to TRBD1. The CDR3 totals 13 residues. V lost 7 bases and J lost 2; bases outside the gene matches: 4. Germline V lookup: CDR1 LNHDA, CDR2 SQIVND (reference sequence). The CDR3 loop reads CASKGTDNYGYTF. The DNA for the CDR3 is TGTGCCAGTAAAGGGACAGACAACTATGGCTACACCTTC.

V is TRBV5-4 and J is TRBJ2-1, with TRBD2 as a possible D gene (6 bases). The V gene lost 0 bases and the J gene lost 10 bases, with 14 bases spanning the gap. Germline V lookup: CDR1 SGHNT, CDR2 YYREEE (reference sequence). The CDR3 length is 14 residues. The CDR3 DNA reads TGTGCCAGCAGCTTGGCGTCTAGCGCTTTAGAGCAGTTCTTC. It is translated as CASSLASSALEQFF.

J is TRBJ2-5 and V is TRBV5-1; 8 nucleotides match TRBD1. The CDR3 extends over 15 amino acids. V gave up 3 bases and J gave up 5 bases; unmatched junction bases: 9. CDR1 and CDR2 (germline): SGHRS, YFSETQ. The DNA of the CDR3 is TGCGCCAGCAGCTCCTCGGACAGGGAAAGGGAGACCCAGTACTTC. Translating it yields CASSSSDRERETQYF.

The count of this clone is one. The chain uses TRBV11-2 and TRBJ1-3; TRBD1 matches 7 bases. The J segment lost 2 bases and the V segment lost 8 bases, leaving 15 bases of the junction unmatched. CDR3 length: 17 residues. CDR1 is SGHAT, CDR2 FQNNGV, per germline. The CDR3, as DNA: TGTGCCAGCTCCCGGGGCCTATACAGGGGTGCTGGAAACACCATATATTTT. Protein sequence: CASSRGLYRGAGNTIYF.

The chain links TRBV19 to TRBJ1-2, with TRBD1 matching 7 bases. V gave up 3 bases and J gave up 0 bases; unmatched junction bases: 10. This CDR3 has 17 residues. From germline, CDR1 is LNHDA and CDR2 SQIVND (reference sequence). In nucleotides, the CDR3 is TGTGCCAGTAGTATCACCCAGGGACAGCTGGCTAACTATGGCTACACCTTC. Protein product: CASSITQGQLANYGYTF.

V and J are TRBV7-2 and TRBJ1-2, with D perhaps TRBD1 (6 bases). The CDR3 runs 14 residues. The V end was cut by 2 bases, the J end by 4 bases, with 11 bases between. Germline loops: CDR1 SGHTA, CDR2 FQGNSA. The CDR3 DNA is TGTGCCAGCAGCTTACGAACAGGGCCCTATGGCTACACCTTC. Protein sequence: CASSLRTGPYGYTF. The whole variable domain, filled in from reference TRBV7-2 and TRBJ1-2, reads GAGVSQSPSNKVTEKGKDVELRCDPISGHTALYWYRQSLGQGLEFLIYFQGNSAPDKSGLPSDRFSAERTGGSVSTLTIQRTQQEDSAVYLCASSLRTGPYGYTFGSGTRLTVV.

This clone was seen a single time. The gene calls are TRBV7-8 and TRBJ1-5; D ambiguous. The V gene's germline CDR1 is SGHVS and CDR2 FQNEAQ. Trimming cost V 0 bases and J 6 bases, with 12 bases left between them. The CDR3 has 15 residues. In nucleotides, the CDR3 is TGTGCCAGCAGCTTAGCGGGTACAGAAATTCAGCCCCAGCATTTT. This sequence encodes CASSLAGTEIQPQHF.

This clone occurred a few times. The chain is built from TRBV5-6 and TRBJ2-1; 7 positions match TRBD2. The V gene end was trimmed by 0 bases and the J gene end by 5 bases; junction bases not matched to a gene: 5. This CDR3 contains 15 residues. Germline loops: CDR1 SGHDT, CDR2 YYEEEE. The CDR3 sequence: CASSLAGGSDNEQFF. The CDR3 DNA is TGTGCCAGCAGCTTGGCGGGAGGTTCGGACAATGAGCAGTTCTTC.

This clone was seen only a few times. The chain is built from TRBV5-8 and TRBJ2-1, with 14 positions matching TRBD2. Germline V gene lookup returns CDR1 SGHTS and CDR2 YDEGEE. The junction had 3 bases not matched to a gene; V was cut back by 4 bases and J by 0 bases. The length of the CDR3 is 17 residues. The CDR3 DNA is TGTGCCAGCAGCCCTGGGACTAGCGGGAGCTCCTACAATGAGCAGTTCTTC. This translates into CASSPGTSGSSYNEQFF. The whole variable domain, filled in from reference TRBV5-8 and TRBJ2-1, reads EAGVTQSPTHLIKTRGQQATLRCSPISGHTSVYWYQQALGLGLQFLLWYDEGEERNRGNFPPRFSGRQFPNYSSELNVNALELEDSALYLCASSPGTSGSSYNEQFFGPGTRLTVL.

The chain recombines TRBV29-1 with TRBJ2-7; perhaps TRBD1 as D (6 bases). V lost 3 bases, J lost 5 bases, and 14 bases lay in between. The CDR3 spans 13 residues. CDR1 is SQVTM, CDR2 ANQGSEA, per germline. CDR3 nucleotide sequence: TGCAGCGTTGAGTTAGACAGGCGCAACGAGCAGTACTTC. It is translated as CSVELDRRNEQYF.

This clone was counted only a few times. Here the CDR3 reads CASSEEAGGGQPQHF. In DNA, the CDR3 is TGTGCCAGCAGTGAAGAAGCAGGGGGTGGACAGCCCCAGCATTTT. The rearrangement links TRBV6-1 to TRBJ1-5; 7 bases line up with TRBD1. Germline trimming cut 1 base from V and 7 bases from J; bases unmatched to any gene: 7. This CDR3 is 15 amino acids long. Germline V lookup: CDR1 MNHNS, CDR2 SASEGT.

The chain employs TRBV27 and TRBJ1-2, with 10 bases lining up with TRBD1. Losses at the gene ends were 2 bases for V and 4 bases for J; bases not matched to a gene: 16. Germline CDR1 reads MNHEY; CDR2 reads SMNVEV (reference sequence). The CDR3 is made up of 19 amino acids. This chain's CDR3 is CASSLHPAQGQGVVYGYTF. The DNA of the CDR3 is TGTGCCAGCAGTTTACATCCCGCGCAAGGACAGGGGGTTGTCTATGGCTACACCTTC.

The rearrangement uses TRBV28 and TRBJ1-2, with 10 positions matching TRBD1. V gave up 7 bases and J gave up 5 bases; unmatched junction bases: 4. Germline-derived CDR1 and CDR2 are MDHEN and SYDVKM. This CDR3 region has 13 residues. The CDR3 nucleotides read TGTGCCAGCACTTGGGACAGGGGTTATGGCTACACCTTC. Translated: CASTWDRGYGYTF.

Turning to this clone: The junction differs from germline at one of its ends, possibly a read error. V gene TRBV5-6 combines with J gene TRBJ1-2; TRBD1 aligns across 9 bases. CDR1 is SGHDT and CDR2 is YYEEEE in the germline V gene. This CDR3 is 17 amino acids long. CDR3 DNA sequence: TGTGCCAGCAGCTCGCCCGGGACAGGGTTTGCTTACTATGGCTACCCCTTC. Translation gives CASSSPGTGFAYYGYPF.

This chain joins TRBV29-1 and TRBJ2-5, with no clear D. Matching the DNA end better, TRBJ2-7 makes the J call doubtful. This CDR3 contains 13 residues. Germline V lookup: CDR1 SQVTM, CDR2 ANQGSEA. Here the CDR3 DNA reads TGCAGCGTTGTGGCAGGCCAAACCTACGAGCAGTACTTC. It yields the protein CSVVAGQTYEQYF.

This chain connects TRBV19 to TRBJ2-7; D is unresolved. The CDR3 has 14 residues. CDR1 is LNHDA and CDR2 is SQIVND in the germline V gene (reference sequence). Here the CDR3 DNA reads TGTGTCATTTCTGAGGTCCCGGCTCCCTACGAGCAGTACTTC. Translating gives CVISEVPAPYEQYF.

The chain combines TRBV10-3 with TRBJ2-1; 7 positions match TRBD1. The germline CDR1 and CDR2 sequences are ENHRY and SYGVKD. With 5 bases clipped from V and 12 bases from J, the junction kept 4 bases outside the gene matches. This CDR3 region has 11 residues. CDR3 protein: CAISTGVWQFF. The CDR3 bases are TGTGCCATCAGTACAGGGGTTTGGCAGTTCTTC.

This chain joins TRBV6-6 and TRBJ2-5; D is unresolved. There are 12 residues in the CDR3. V gave up 6 bases and J gave up 3 bases, with 8 bases separating them. Germline V gene lookup returns CDR1 MNHNY and CDR2 SVGAGI (reference sequence). The CDR3 DNA reads TGTGCCAGCAGCAGGCAGGAAGAGACCCAGTACTTC. Amino acid sequence: CASSRQEETQYF.

The CDR3 protein is CASSSFRDRGLFTEAFF. CDR3 coding DNA: TGTGCCAGCAGTTCCTTCCGGGACAGGGGGCTCTTTACTGAAGCTTTCTTT. This chain joins TRBV28 and TRBJ1-1; 12 bases match TRBD1. This CDR3 has 17 residues. Germline V gene sequence: CDR1 MDHEN, CDR2 SYDVKM. J was trimmed by 5 bases and V by 4 bases; bases with no gene match: 11.

The rearrangement links TRBV5-4 to TRBJ1-5; 8 positions match TRBD1. The CDR3 runs 17 residues. The V gene's germline CDR1 is SGHNT and CDR2 YYREEE (reference sequence). The junction had 7 bases not matched to a gene; V was cut back by 2 bases and J by 0 bases. In DNA, the CDR3 is TGTGCCAGCAGCTTCCAACCTGGACAGGGTAGCAATCAGCCCCAGCATTTT. It specifies CASSFQPGQGSNQPQHF.

The chain recombines TRBV7-9 with TRBJ2-5, with D possibly TRBD1 on 5 matching bases. This CDR3 has 17 amino acids. Trimming cost V 4 bases and J 4 bases, with 22 bases left between them. The germline V gene encodes CDR1 SEHNR and CDR2 FQNEAQ (reference sequence). Here the CDR3 reads CASSSQGAGSGRETQYF. The CDR3 region has the DNA TGTGCCAGCAGCTCCCAAGGAGCAGGGTCTGGTAGAGAGACCCAGTACTTC.

V is TRBV6-6 and J is TRBJ1-5; maybe TRBD1 (6 bases). The CDR3 has 16 residues. CDR1 is MNHNY and CDR2 is SVGAGI in the germline V gene (reference sequence). V was pared by 6 bases and J by 7 bases, with 22 bases between. This chain's CDR3 is CASSSAEQGYWQPQHF. The CDR3 nucleotides read TGTGCCAGCAGCTCAGCAGAACAGGGATACTGGCAGCCCCAGCATTTT.

This clone was detected a few times. The chain recombines TRBV6-1 with TRBJ2-3, with 12 bases that match TRBD1. CDR1 MNHNS and CDR2 SASEGT come from the germline V gene. The CDR3 runs to 15 residues. V lost 6 bases, J lost 6 bases, and 7 bases stayed unmatched. Here the CDR3 DNA reads TGTGCCAGCAGGATCTCGGGACAGGGGGCTGATACGCAGTATTTT. Protein sequence: CASRISGQGADTQYF.

In its sample, this clone was seen a few times. V usage is TRBV10-1 and J usage is TRBJ1-6; 8 bases map to TRBD1. This CDR3 has 15 residues. With V trimmed by 6 bases and J by 13 bases, 14 bases remained unmatched. CDR1 and CDR2 (germline): WNHNN, SYGVQD (reference sequence). The DNA of the CDR3 is TGCGCCAGCAGCGAAAACAGGGGGATAAGTGTGCCCCTCCACTTT. This translates into CASSENRGISVPLHF.

This sequence joins TRBV30 and TRBJ2-7, with a weak D call TRBD2 (5 bases). V was pared by 2 bases and J by 5 bases, with 16 bases between. The CDR3 has 14 amino acids. Germline V gene sequence: CDR1 GTSNPN, CDR2 SVGIG (reference sequence). CDR3 sequence reads: CAWSSVSGFHEQYF. The CDR3 DNA is TGTGCCTGGAGTAGCGTTTCGGGGTTCCACGAGCAGTACTTC.

This clone appeared a single time. The chain combines TRBV9 with TRBJ1-2, with TRBD1 matching 11 bases. After removal of 0 bases from V and 1 base from J, the junction contained 11 bases not matched to a gene. This CDR3 contains 19 residues. The germline V gene has CDR1 SGDLS and CDR2 YYNGEE. The CDR3 sequence: CASSVGVGGQGDVNYGYTF. CDR3 in DNA: TGTGCCAGCAGCGTAGGGGTGGGGGGACAGGGGGACGTTAACTATGGCTACACCTTC.

The chain uses TRBV9 and TRBJ2-7; D is possibly TRBD2 (5 bases). Germline CDR1 and CDR2: SGDLS and YYNGEE. The CDR3 consists of 15 residues. Trimming took off 2 bases at V and 3 bases at J, with 15 bases between the two ends. In DNA form, the CDR3 reads TGTGCCAGCAGCGTCGGAAGAGGGATGATCTACGAGCAGTACTTC. It translates to CASSVGRGMIYEQYF.